These 8 T cell receptor beta chains were sequenced from one sample in a study of T cells after yellow fever vaccination. TCRdb recomputed calls from the 5' RACE reads with MiXCR, one row per CDR3 protein. The data show some 560,000 distinct CDR3 sequences, 19% seen once. Sample: PBMCs, taken 15 days after the yellow fever booster vaccination. The receptors were gathered from a man in his thirties or forties who received the YFV17D yellow fever vaccine.

This clonotype was observed many times. The chain recombines TRBV20-1 with TRBJ1-3; D is ambiguous. The germline V gene has CDR1 DFQATT and CDR2 SNEGSKA (reference sequence). This CDR3 is built from 13 residues. V lost 5 bases and J lost 0, with 8 bases in between. DNA of the CDR3: TGCAGTGCTCCGGGAGGCTCTGGAAACACCATATATTTT. Encoded protein: CSAPGGSGNTIYF.

V usage is TRBV12-3 or TRBV12-4 and J usage is TRBJ2-1; D might be TRBD1 (6 bases). This CDR3 has 16 amino acids. V was trimmed by 6 bases and J by 6 bases, leaving 21 bases between them. CDR3 DNA: TGTGCCAGCAGCCGGGGCCGGGGACACCTGGGCAATGAGCAGTTCTTC. This encodes CASSRGRGHLGNEQFF.

This clonotype was counted between two and nine times. The chain uses TRBV7-2 and TRBJ2-1; D is possibly TRBD1 (6 bases). This CDR3 comprises 15 residues. V was clipped by 2 bases and J by 4 bases, with 12 bases between them. Germline CDR1 SGHTA, CDR2 FQGNSA. CDR3 in amino acids: CASSLMDRKYNEQFF. In DNA, the CDR3 is TGTGCCAGCAGCTTAATGGACAGAAAGTACAATGAGCAGTTCTTC.

This clonotype has just a few counts. The chain recombines TRBV4-3 with TRBJ2-7; 11 nucleotides align to TRBD1. The CDR3 runs 15 residues. V shed 6 bases, J shed 4 bases, and the junction held 8 bases outside the gene matches. Germline CDR1 LGHNA, CDR2 YSLEER. The CDR3 DNA follows: TGCGCCAGCAGTCTCCGGACAGGGGGCCTATACGAGCAGTACTTC. The encoded protein is CASSLRTGGLYEQYF.

The chain employs TRBV4-3 and TRBJ2-7; D not certain. Germline CDR1 and CDR2: LGHNA and YSLEER. This CDR3 spans 16 amino acids. V was trimmed by 2 bases and J by 0 bases, leaving 14 bases between them. In DNA, the CDR3 is TGCGCCAGCAGCCAATCCCCCGTAGGTTCCTCCTACGAGCAGTACTTC. This gives the protein CASSQSPVGSSYEQYF.

DNA for the CDR3: TGTGCCACCAGCAGATCCAAAGGCGATACGCAGTATTTT. Amino acid sequence: CATSRSKGDTQYF. This chain joins TRBV15 and TRBJ2-3, with D unclear. Germline-derived CDR1 and CDR2 are LNHNV and YYDKDF (reference sequence). V was pared by 2 bases and J by 6 bases, with 9 bases between. The CDR3 consists of 13 residues.

The chain recombines TRBV5-8 with TRBJ2-7; D gene unclear. The CDR3 contains 13 residues. Germline V gives CDR1 SGHTS, CDR2 YDEGEE. Trimming removed 2 bases from V and 5 bases from J, with 11 bases in between. The CDR3 protein is CASSFSEENEQYF. The DNA for the CDR3 is TGTGCCAGCAGCTTCTCCGAGGAGAACGAGCAGTACTTC.

The chain couples TRBV2 to TRBJ2-2; D unresolved. The CDR3 contains 13 residues. V dropped 3 bases and J dropped 3 bases, with 5 bases sitting between them. Germline CDR1 and CDR2: SNHLY and FYNNEI. This CDR3 is CASSDRHTGELFF. CDR3 sequence (DNA): TGTGCCAGCAGTGACAGACACACCGGGGAGCTGTTTTTT.